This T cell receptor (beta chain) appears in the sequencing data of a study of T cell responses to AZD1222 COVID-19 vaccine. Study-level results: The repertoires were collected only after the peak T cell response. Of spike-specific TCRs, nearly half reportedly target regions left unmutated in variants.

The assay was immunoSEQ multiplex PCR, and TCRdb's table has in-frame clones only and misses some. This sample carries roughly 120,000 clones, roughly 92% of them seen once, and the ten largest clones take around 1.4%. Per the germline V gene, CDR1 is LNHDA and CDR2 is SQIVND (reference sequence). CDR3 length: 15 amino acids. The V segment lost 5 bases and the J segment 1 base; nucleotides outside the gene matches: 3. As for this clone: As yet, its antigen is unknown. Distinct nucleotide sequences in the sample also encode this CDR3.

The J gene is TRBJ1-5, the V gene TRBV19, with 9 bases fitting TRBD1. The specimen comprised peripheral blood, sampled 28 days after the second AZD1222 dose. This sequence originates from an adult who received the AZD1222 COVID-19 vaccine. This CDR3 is CASSSDRGSNQPQHF. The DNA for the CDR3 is TGTGCCAGTAGTTCGGACAGGGGAAGCAATCAGCCCCAGCATTTT.